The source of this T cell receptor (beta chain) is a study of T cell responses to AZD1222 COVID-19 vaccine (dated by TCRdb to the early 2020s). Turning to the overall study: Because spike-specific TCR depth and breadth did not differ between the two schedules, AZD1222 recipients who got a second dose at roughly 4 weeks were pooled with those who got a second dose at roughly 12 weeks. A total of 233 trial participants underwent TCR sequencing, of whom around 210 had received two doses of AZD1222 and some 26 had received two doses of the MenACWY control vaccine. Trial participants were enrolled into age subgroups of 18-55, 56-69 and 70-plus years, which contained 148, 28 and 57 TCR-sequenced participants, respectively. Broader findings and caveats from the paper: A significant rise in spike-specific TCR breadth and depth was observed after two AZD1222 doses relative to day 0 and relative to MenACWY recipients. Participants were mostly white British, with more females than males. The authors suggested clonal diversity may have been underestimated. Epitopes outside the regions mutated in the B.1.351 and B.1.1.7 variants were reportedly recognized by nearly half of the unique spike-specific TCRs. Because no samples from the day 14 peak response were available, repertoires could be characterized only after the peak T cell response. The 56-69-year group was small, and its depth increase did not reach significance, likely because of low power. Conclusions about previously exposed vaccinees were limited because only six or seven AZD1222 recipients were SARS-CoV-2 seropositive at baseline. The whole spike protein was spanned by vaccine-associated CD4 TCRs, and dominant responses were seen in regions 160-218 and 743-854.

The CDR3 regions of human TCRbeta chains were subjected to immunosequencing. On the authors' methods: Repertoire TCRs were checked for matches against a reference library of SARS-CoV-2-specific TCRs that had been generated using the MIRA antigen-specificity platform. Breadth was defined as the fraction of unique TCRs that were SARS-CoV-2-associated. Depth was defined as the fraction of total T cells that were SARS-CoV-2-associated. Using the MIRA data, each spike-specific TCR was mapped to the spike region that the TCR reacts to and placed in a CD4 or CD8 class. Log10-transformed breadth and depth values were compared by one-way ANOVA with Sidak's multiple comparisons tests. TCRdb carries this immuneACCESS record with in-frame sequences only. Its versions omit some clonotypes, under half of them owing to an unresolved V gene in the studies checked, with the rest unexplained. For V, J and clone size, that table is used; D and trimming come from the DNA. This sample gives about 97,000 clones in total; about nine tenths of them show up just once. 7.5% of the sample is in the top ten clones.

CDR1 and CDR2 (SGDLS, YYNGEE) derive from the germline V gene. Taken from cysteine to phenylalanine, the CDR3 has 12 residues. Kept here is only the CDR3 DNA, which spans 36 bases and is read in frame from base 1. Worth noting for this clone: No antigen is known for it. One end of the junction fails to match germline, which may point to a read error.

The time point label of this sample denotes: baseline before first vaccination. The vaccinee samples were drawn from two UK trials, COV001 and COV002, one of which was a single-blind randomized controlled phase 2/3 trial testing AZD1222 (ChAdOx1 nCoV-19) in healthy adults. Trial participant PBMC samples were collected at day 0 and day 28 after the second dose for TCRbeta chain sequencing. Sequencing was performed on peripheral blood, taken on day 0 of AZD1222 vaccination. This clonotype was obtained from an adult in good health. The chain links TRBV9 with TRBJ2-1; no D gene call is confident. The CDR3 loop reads CASSVENSSPVF. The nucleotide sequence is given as TGTGCCAGCAGCGTAGAGAATAGTTCTCCGGTCTTC.